The 23 T cell receptor beta chains below all came from one sample that was sequenced in a study of CD8 T cells in ankylosing spondylitis. Each CDR3 protein gets one entry after TCRdb re-called the 5' RACE reads with MiXCR. The table shows 200,000 to 300,000 distinct CDR3 sequences, with over 8.5% occurring only once. The sequenced sample was blood, either unsorted or a sorted T cell fraction (not recorded which). The receptor source for this set is a male donor with ankylosing spondylitis or in good health (not recorded which).

This clonotype was detected many times. For the CDR3, the DNA is TGTGCCAGCAGTTGGAATGGGGTCGGAACCGGGGAGCTGTTTTTT. It translates to CASSWNGVGTGELFF. The genes are TRBV6-5 and TRBJ2-2; unclear D gene. Deletions cut 4 bases from V and 5 bases from J, with 14 bases between. The CDR3 is made up of 15 amino acids. Germline CDR1 MNHEY, CDR2 SVGAGI.

This clonotype appeared many times. The chain couples TRBV9 to TRBJ2-1; 11 bases are shared with TRBD2. The germline V gene encodes CDR1 SGDLS and CDR2 YYNGEE. CDR3 length: 14 residues. J gave up 7 bases and V 3 bases, and 3 bases lay outside the gene matches. CDR3 DNA sequence: TGTGCCAGCAGCGGTAGCGGGGGGGCAAATGAGCAGTTCTTC. Translation gives CASSGSGGANEQFF.

The chain recombines TRBV19 with TRBJ1-1, with 9 bases that match TRBD1. The CDR3 consists of 19 residues. J lost 2 bases, V lost 4 bases, and 17 bases had no gene match. Germline V lookup: CDR1 LNHDA, CDR2 SQIVND (reference sequence). The CDR3 sequence: CASSNSRQGGIRRNTEAFF. The CDR3 coding sequence is TGTGCCAGTAGTAATAGTCGACAGGGGGGAATAAGAAGAAACACTGAAGCTTTCTTT. Full variable domain (outside the CDR3, taken from reference TRBV19 and TRBJ1-1): DGGITQSPKYLFRKEGQNVTLSCEQNLNHDAMYWYRQDPGQGLRLIYYSQIVNDFQKGDIAEGYSVSREKKESFPLTVTSAQKNPTAFYLCASSNSRQGGIRRNTEAFFGQGTRLTVV.

The chain uses TRBV5-5 and TRBJ1-2, with D possibly TRBD1 on 6 matching bases. Trimming took off 3 bases at V and 0 bases at J, with 12 bases between the two ends. Germline V lookup: CDR1 SGHKS, CDR2 YYEKEE (reference sequence). CDR3 length: 15 amino acids. Here the CDR3 reads CASSYDRSANYGYTF. The CDR3 coding sequence is TGTGCCAGCAGCTATGACAGGAGCGCTAACTATGGCTACACCTTC.

A word on this clonotype: This may arise from a read error, as a much more abundant clone is one base away. The chain carries TRBV5-1 and TRBJ1-1; D is ambiguous. The germline gives CDR1 SGHRS, CDR2 YFSETQ. This CDR3 contains 12 residues. CDR3 coding DNA: TGCGCCAGCAGCTCGTCCCAGACTGAAGCTCTCTTT. This encodes CASSSSQTEALF. Variable domain in full (rest from reference TRBV5-1 and TRBJ1-1): KAGVTQTPRYLIKTRGQQVTLSCSPISGHRSVSWYQQTPGQGLQFLFEYFSETQRNKGNFPGRFSGRQFSNSRSEMNVSTLELGDSALYLCASSSSQTEALFGQGTRLTVV.

V gene TRBV5-1 combines with J gene TRBJ2-1, with 8 bases lining up with TRBD1. V shed 4 bases and J 6 bases; nucleotides not matched to a gene: 6. The CDR3 spans 14 residues. Germline CDR1 SGHRS, CDR2 YFSETQ. The DNA of the CDR3 is TGCGCCAGCAGCCCCAGGACAGGGATCAATGAGCAGTTCTTC. Its protein is CASSPRTGINEQFF.

This clonotype has a handful of counts. The chain has TRBV18 and TRBJ2-3; TRBD2 might be the D (5 bases). The CDR3 has 13 amino acids. V dropped 4 bases and J dropped 5 bases, with 10 bases sitting between them. The germline V gene has CDR1 KGHSH and CDR2 LQKENI. The DNA for the CDR3 is TGTGCCAGCTCACTGGAGGTCGTAGATACGCAGTATTTT. This encodes CASSLEVVDTQYF.

This clonotype was detected many times. This chain connects TRBV7-2 to TRBJ1-1; perhaps TRBD1 as D (5 bases). Germline V lookup: CDR1 SGHTA, CDR2 FQGNSA. The CDR3 totals 14 residues. V was pared by 7 bases and J by 4 bases, with 16 bases between. CDR3 bases: TGTGCCAGCAAGGTGGAGTGGGGGATCACTGAAGCTTTCTTT. It yields the protein CASKVEWGITEAFF. Based on the CDR3 plus reference TRBV7-2 and TRBJ1-1, the full variable domain is GAGVSQSPSNKVTEKGKDVELRCDPISGHTALYWYRQSLGQGLEFLIYFQGNSAPDKSGLPSDRFSAERTGGSVSTLTIQRTQQEDSAVYLCASKVEWGITEAFFGQGTRLTVV.

This clonotype has only a few counts. V and J are TRBV27 and TRBJ2-1; D not resolved. The CDR3 contains 14 residues. V gave up 5 bases and J gave up 9 bases, with 17 bases separating them. The germline CDR1 and CDR2 sequences are MNHEY and SMNVEV (reference sequence). CDR3 sequence (DNA): TGTGCCAGCAGTGAGGTCGTCGATACGACTGAGCAGTTCTTC. Encoded protein: CASSEVVDTTEQFF.

This clonotype was counted at least ten times. The gene calls are TRBV7-6 and TRBJ1-2; weak D call: TRBD1 (6 bases). Germline V gene data show CDR1 as SGHVS and CDR2 as FNYEAQ. The CDR3 covers 15 residues. The germline V and J ends were trimmed by 4 bases and 4 bases, with 16 bases remaining between them. The CDR3 nucleotides read TGTGCCAGCAGCTCGGATGTGACAGGACCCTATGGCTACACCTTC. Protein sequence: CASSSDVTGPYGYTF.

This clonotype was seen ten or more times. The chain uses TRBV5-4 and TRBJ1-2, with no clear D. In germline, CDR1 is SGHNT, CDR2 YYREEE (reference sequence). The length of the CDR3 is 16 residues. Trimming left V 4 bases short and J 0 bases short, with 16 bases between. The CDR3 here is CASSPQAGDSNYGYTF. In DNA, the CDR3 is TGTGCCAGCAGCCCTCAAGCAGGAGACTCTAACTATGGCTACACCTTC.

As regards this clonotype: Possible read error: a much larger clone is one base away. CDR3 nucleotide sequence: TGCGCCAGCAGCCAAAAAGGACACGGCGGGACCTCGAACACCGGGGAGCTGTTTTTT. Its protein is CASSQKGHGGTSNTGELFF. This chain joins TRBV4-3 and TRBJ2-2; maybe TRBD2 (6 bases). The CDR3 contains 19 residues. CDR1 is LGHNA and CDR2 is YSLEER in the germline V gene. V lost 2 bases and J 0 bases, leaving 19 bases between the germline ends.

This clonotype has at least ten counts. This chain links TRBV7-2 with TRBJ2-3, with 11 nucleotides matching TRBD2. The CDR3 has 16 amino acids. Germline V CDR1 and CDR2: SGHTA, FQGNSA. V shed 5 bases and J 1 base; nucleotides not matched to a gene: 5. This chain's CDR3 is CASSRMGLAGTDTQYF. The CDR3 DNA reads TGTGCCAGCAGCCGCATGGGACTAGCGGGCACAGATACGCAGTATTTT. The full variable domain, its missing parts supplied by reference TRBV7-2 and TRBJ2-3, is GAGVSQSPSNKVTEKGKDVELRCDPISGHTALYWYRQSLGQGLEFLIYFQGNSAPDKSGLPSDRFSAERTGGSVSTLTIQRTQQEDSAVYLCASSRMGLAGTDTQYFGPGTRLTVL.

This clonotype was detected ten times or more. The chain carries TRBV7-9 and TRBJ1-1; D might be TRBD1 (6 bases). Germline V gene data show CDR1 as SEHNR and CDR2 as FQNEAQ (reference sequence). Trimming cost V 5 bases and J 0 bases, with 10 bases left between them. The CDR3 is made up of 14 amino acids. The CDR3 region has the DNA TGTGCCAGCAGCCAGGGGATCATGAACACTGAAGCTTTCTTT. This codes for CASSQGIMNTEAFF.

This clonotype was seen at least ten times. The genes are TRBV6-1 and TRBJ2-1; D is uncertain. The germline V gene has CDR1 MNHNS and CDR2 SASEGT. The CDR3 covers 13 residues. The V and J ends lost 7 bases and 3 bases respectively, with 10 bases between them. CDR3 loop: CASKSGNYNEQFF. The DNA of the CDR3 is TGTGCCAGCAAATCGGGCAACTACAATGAGCAGTTCTTC.

This clonotype was detected only a few times. This chain uses TRBV7-8 with TRBJ1-4, with 7 bases matching TRBD1. Per germline, CDR1 SGHVS and CDR2 FQNEAQ. The CDR3 length is 15 residues. V gave up 4 bases and J gave up 8 bases; unmatched junction bases: 10. This CDR3 reads CASSSGQVQGEKLFF. CDR3 in DNA: TGTGCCAGCAGCTCCGGACAGGTCCAGGGCGAAAAACTGTTTTTT.

The V gene is TRBV29-1, the J gene TRBJ2-4; TRBD1 matches 11 bases. After removal of 7 bases from V and 8 bases from J, the junction contained 4 bases not matched to a gene. Germline V gene sequence: CDR1 SQVTM, CDR2 ANQGSEA. The CDR3 spans 12 residues. The CDR3: CSAGQGAHIQYF. Written as DNA, the CDR3 is TGCAGCGCCGGACAGGGGGCGCACATTCAGTACTTC.

This clonotype was recorded at least ten times. CDR3 sequence reads: CSASRTEAFF. In DNA form, the CDR3 reads TGCAGTGCCAGTCGTACTGAAGCTTTCTTT. The gene calls are TRBV20-1 and TRBJ1-1, with no clear D. V lost 6 bases and J 5 bases, leaving 7 bases between the germline ends. The CDR3 runs 10 residues. The germline gives CDR1 DFQATT, CDR2 SNEGSKA (reference sequence).

This clonotype was seen ten or more times. The chain links TRBV14 to TRBJ2-1; TRBD2 matches at 11 bases. Trimming cost V 4 bases and J 0 bases; bases outside gene matches: 14. The CDR3 extends over 20 amino acids. Germline V lookup: CDR1 SGHDN, CDR2 FVKESK. The CDR3, as DNA: TGTGCCAGCAGCCCCGTACTGGGACTAGCGGCCATGAGCTCCTACAATGAGCAGTTCTTC. Protein: CASSPVLGLAAMSSYNEQFF.

This clonotype showed up many times. This chain links TRBV12-3 or TRBV12-4 with TRBJ1-1, with D tentatively TRBD1 (6 bases). V was pared by 1 base and J by 4 bases, with 13 bases between. The CDR3 covers 15 residues. The chain's CDR3 is CASSLGAGVPTEAFF. DNA of the CDR3: TGTGCCAGCAGTTTAGGGGCAGGGGTCCCCACTGAAGCTTTCTTT.

This clonotype has a count of ten or more. The genes are TRBV20-1 and TRBJ2-3; TRBD2 matches 7 bases. This CDR3 is built from 15 residues. After removal of 0 bases from V and 2 bases from J, the junction contained 5 bases not matched to a gene. The V gene's germline CDR1 is DFQATT and CDR2 SNEGSKA (reference sequence). CDR3 nucleotides: TGCAGTGCTAGAGATTGGGGGAGGGCCACAGATACGCAGTATTTT. Protein product: CSARDWGRATDTQYF.

The V and J genes are TRBV12-3 or TRBV12-4 and TRBJ2-2, with 11 nucleotides matching TRBD2. The CDR3 extends over 18 amino acids. After removal of 4 bases from V and 0 bases from J, the junction contained 7 bases not matched to a gene. Written as DNA, the CDR3 is TGTGCCAGCAGTTCCTGGACTAGCGGGCTTACGAACACCGGGGAGCTGTTTTTT. It is translated as CASSSWTSGLTNTGELFF.

The table lists this clonotype with many counts. The CDR3 protein is CSTSRDRVTDTQYF. The CDR3 bases are TGCAGCACCAGCCGGGACAGGGTCACAGATACGCAGTATTTT. J is TRBJ2-3 and V is TRBV29-1; TRBD1 matches 9 bases. After removal of 8 bases from V and 2 bases from J, the junction contained 8 bases not matched to a gene. The germline V gene has CDR1 SQVTM and CDR2 ANQGSEA. The CDR3 length is 14 residues.